This record looks at one T cell receptor beta chain sequence and its context. Its antigen is not known. This CDR3 contains 16 residues. Germline values: CDR1 SGHDT, CDR2 YYEEEE. Trimming took off 3 bases at V and 5 bases at J, with 20 bases between the two ends. This sample is drawn from a study of response to subunit inactivated influenza vaccine. General observations from the study: Authors suggested each seasonal flu vaccination may recruit only limited numbers of new T cells.

Each CDR3 protein is one row after TCRdb ran MiXCR on the RT-PCR reads. The table includes 530,000 or so distinct CDR3 sequences, roughly 23% detected once. The chain carries TRBV5-6 and TRBJ2-5; D may be TRBD1 (5 bases). The sequence came from a man between 45 and 60 years old who received an inactivated influenza vaccine. The starting material was CD4+ T cells sorted from PBMCs, obtained more than 4 days after vaccination. CDR3 sequence reads: CASSYRQGVNGETQYF. CDR3 bases: TGTGCCAGCAGCTACCGTCAAGGGGTTAATGGGGAGACCCAGTACTTC.